Listed here is a single T cell receptor beta chain. The sample belongs to a study of blood T cell repertoires in COVID-19. As for the study in general: Nucleic acid was either cDNA or gDNA, and it came from T cells, B-cell-depleted T cells, or PBMCs.

The method was immunoSEQ multiplex PCR; TCRdb's version includes in-frame clones alone and lacks a portion of them. The table has a few hundred thousand clones, approximately 87% seen once. Enrollees, roughly 18 to 90 years old, lived in 25 or so US areas. Cohorts were based on clinical histories the participants reported. Two consecutive negative NP/OP PCR tests, clearance, or resolved symptoms defined Cohort 3 recovery. The clonotype was recovered from a woman in her 50s who had recovered from COVID-19. The sequenced sample consisted of PBMCs or T cells enriched from blood (not recorded which).

This CDR3 is CSVEVVPWTGGYTF. CDR3 DNA: TGCAGCGTTGAAGTGGTTCCGTGGACGGGGGGCTACACCTTC. The V and J genes are TRBV29-1 and TRBJ1-2; D unresolved. Trimming cost V 1 base and J 8 bases, with 17 bases left between them. The CDR3 runs 14 residues. CDR1 SQVTM and CDR2 ANQGSEA come from the germline V gene.